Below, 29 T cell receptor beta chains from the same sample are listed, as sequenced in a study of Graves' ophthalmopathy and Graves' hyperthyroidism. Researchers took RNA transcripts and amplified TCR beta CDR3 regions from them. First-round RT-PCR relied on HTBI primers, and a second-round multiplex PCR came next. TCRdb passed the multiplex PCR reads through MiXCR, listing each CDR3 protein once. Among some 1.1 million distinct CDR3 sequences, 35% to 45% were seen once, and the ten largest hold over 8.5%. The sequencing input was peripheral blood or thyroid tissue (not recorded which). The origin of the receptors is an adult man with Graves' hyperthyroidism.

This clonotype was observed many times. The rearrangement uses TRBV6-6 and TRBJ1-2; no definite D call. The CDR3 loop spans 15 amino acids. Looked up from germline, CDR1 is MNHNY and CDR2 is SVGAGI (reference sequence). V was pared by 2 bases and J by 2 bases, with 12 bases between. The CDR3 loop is CASSYPGPRNYGYTF. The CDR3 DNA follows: TGTGCCAGCAGTTACCCGGGTCCGAGAAACTATGGCTACACCTTC.

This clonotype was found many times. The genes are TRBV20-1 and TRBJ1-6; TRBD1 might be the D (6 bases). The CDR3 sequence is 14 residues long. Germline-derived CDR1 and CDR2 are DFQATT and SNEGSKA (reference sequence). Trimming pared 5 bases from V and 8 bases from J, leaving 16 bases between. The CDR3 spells CSARPDSYYSPLHF. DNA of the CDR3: TGCAGTGCTCGCCCGGACAGTTACTATTCACCCCTCCACTTT.

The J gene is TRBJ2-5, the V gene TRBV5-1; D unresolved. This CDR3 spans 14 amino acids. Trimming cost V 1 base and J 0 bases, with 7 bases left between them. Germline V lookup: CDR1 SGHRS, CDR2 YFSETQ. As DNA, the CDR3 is TGCGCCAGCAGCTTGAAAACTCACCAAGAGACCCAGTACTTC. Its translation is CASSLKTHQETQYF.

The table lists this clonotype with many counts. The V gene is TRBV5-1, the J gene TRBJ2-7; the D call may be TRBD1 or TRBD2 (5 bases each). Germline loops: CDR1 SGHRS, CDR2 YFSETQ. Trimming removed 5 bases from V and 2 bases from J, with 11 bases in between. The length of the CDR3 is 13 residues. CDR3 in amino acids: CASSTGATYEQYF. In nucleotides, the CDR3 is TGCGCCAGCAGTACCGGGGCCACCTACGAGCAGTACTTC.

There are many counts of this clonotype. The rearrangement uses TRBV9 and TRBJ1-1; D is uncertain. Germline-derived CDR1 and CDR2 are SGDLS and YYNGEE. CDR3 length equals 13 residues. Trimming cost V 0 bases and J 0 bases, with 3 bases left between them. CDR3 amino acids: CASSVDMNTEAFF. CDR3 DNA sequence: TGTGCCAGCAGCGTAGATATGAACACTGAAGCTTTCTTT.

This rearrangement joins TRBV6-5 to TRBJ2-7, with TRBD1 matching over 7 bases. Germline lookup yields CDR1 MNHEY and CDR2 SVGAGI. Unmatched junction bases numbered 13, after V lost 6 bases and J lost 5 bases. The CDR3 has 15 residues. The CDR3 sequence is CASRTPETGLDEQYF. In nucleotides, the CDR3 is TGTGCCAGCAGAACACCAGAGACAGGGTTGGACGAGCAGTACTTC.

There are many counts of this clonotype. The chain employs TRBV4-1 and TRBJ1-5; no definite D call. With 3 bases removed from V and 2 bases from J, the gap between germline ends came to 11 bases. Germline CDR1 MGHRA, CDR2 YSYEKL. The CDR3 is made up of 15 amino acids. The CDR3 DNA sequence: TGCGCCAGCAGCCATGAGGGTTCCGGCAATCAGCCCCAGCATTTT. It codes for CASSHEGSGNQPQHF.

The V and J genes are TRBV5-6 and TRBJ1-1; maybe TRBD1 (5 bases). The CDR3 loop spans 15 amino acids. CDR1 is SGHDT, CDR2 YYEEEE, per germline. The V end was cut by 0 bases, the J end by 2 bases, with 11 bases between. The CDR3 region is CASSLAGRDNTEAFF. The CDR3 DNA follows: TGTGCCAGCAGCTTGGCTGGCAGGGATAACACTGAAGCTTTCTTT.

This chain's CDR3 is CASSLDLGSRETYEQYF. The CDR3 coding sequence is TGTGCCAGCAGCTTAGATCTAGGTAGCCGTGAAACCTACGAGCAGTACTTC. The V gene is TRBV7-2, the J gene TRBJ2-7; no clear D gene. This CDR3 has 17 amino acids. CDR1 and CDR2 (germline): SGHTA, FQGNSA. V lost 1 base to trimming and J lost 2 bases, with 18 bases between them.

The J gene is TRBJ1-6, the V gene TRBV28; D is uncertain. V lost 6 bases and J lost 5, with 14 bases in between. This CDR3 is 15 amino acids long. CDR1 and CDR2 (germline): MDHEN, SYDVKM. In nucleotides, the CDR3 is TGTGCCAGCAGGCCCCCGACAACCCATAATTCACCCCTCCACTTT. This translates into CASRPPTTHNSPLHF.

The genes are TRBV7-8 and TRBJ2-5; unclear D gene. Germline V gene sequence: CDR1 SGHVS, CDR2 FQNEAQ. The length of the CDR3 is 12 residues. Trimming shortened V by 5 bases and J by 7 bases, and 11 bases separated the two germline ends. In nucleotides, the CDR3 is TGTGCCAGCAGCCTTAATGGACCGACCCAGTACTTC. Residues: CASSLNGPTQYF.

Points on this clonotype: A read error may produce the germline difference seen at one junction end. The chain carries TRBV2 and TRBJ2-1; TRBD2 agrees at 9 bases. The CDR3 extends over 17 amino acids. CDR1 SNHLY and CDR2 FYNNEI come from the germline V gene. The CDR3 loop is CAGSESQLAGYRNEQFF. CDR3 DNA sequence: TGTGCCGGCAGTGAATCGCAACTAGCGGGCTACAGGAATGAGCAGTTCTTC.

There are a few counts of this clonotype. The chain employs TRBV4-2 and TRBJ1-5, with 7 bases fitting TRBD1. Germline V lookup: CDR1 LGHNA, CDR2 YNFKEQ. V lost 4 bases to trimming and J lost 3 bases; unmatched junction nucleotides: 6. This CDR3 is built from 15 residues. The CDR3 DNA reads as TGTGCCAGCAGCCCGCTTGGACAGGTCAATCAGCCCCAGCATTTT. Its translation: CASSPLGQVNQPQHF.

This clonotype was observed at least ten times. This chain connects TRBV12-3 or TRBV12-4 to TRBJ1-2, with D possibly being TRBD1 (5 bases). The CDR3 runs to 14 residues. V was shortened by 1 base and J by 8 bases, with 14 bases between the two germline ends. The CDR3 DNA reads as TGTGCCAGCAGTTTAGATCGGGGGACGGGCGGCTACACCTTC. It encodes CASSLDRGTGGYTF.

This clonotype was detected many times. The CDR3 DNA reads TGCGCCAGCAGCCGAGAGGGTACCTCCTACGAGCAGTACTTC. It specifies CASSREGTSYEQYF. The chain couples TRBV5-1 to TRBJ2-7; D may be TRBD2 (5 bases). CDR3 length equals 14 residues. Germline-derived CDR1 and CDR2 are SGHRS and YFSETQ. V lost 4 bases and J 0 bases, leaving 11 bases between the germline ends.

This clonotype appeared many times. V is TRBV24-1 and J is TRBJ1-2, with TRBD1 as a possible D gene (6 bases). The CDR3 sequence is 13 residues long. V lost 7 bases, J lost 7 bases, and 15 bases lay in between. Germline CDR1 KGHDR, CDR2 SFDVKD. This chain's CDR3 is CATSETGRPGYTF. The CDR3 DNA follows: TGTGCCACCAGCGAAACAGGGCGCCCTGGCTACACCTTC.

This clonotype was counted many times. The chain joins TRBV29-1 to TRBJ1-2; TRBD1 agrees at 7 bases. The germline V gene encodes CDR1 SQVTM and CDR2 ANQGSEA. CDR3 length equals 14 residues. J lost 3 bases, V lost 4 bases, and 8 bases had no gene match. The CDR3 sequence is CSVGRGLRDYGYTF. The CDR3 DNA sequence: TGCAGCGTTGGGAGGGGGCTGAGGGACTATGGCTACACCTTC.

CDR3 amino acids: CASTSIGSGYEQYF. The CDR3 coding sequence is TGTGCCAGCACTTCTATCGGGAGTGGCTACGAGCAGTACTTC. The chain joins TRBV6-2 or TRBV6-3 to TRBJ2-7; D is perhaps TRBD2 (6 bases). Deletions cut 7 bases from V and 3 bases from J, with 16 bases between. Looked up from germline, CDR1 is MNHEY and CDR2 is SVGEGT. This CDR3 has 14 residues.

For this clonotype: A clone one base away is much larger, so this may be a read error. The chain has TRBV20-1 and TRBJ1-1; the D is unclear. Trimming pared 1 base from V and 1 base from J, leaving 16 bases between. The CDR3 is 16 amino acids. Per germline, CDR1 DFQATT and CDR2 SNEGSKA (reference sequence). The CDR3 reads CSARAGVGRTNTEAFF. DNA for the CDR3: TGCAGTGCTAGAGCAGGAGTGGGCAGGACGAACACTGAAGCTTTCTTT.

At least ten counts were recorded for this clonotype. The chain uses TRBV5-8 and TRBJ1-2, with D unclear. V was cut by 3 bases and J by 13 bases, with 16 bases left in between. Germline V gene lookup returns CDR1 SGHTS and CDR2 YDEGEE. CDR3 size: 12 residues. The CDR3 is CASSSPGQRITF. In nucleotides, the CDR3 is TGTGCCAGCAGCTCCCCTGGCCAACGGATCACCTTC.

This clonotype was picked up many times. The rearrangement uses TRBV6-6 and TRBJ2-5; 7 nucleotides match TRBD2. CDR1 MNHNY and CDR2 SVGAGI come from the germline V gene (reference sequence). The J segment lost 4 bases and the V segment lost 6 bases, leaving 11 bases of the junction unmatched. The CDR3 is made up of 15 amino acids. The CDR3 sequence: CASSGDYRRGETQYF. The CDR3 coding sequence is TGTGCCAGCAGCGGGGACTACCGCCGAGGAGAGACCCAGTACTTC.

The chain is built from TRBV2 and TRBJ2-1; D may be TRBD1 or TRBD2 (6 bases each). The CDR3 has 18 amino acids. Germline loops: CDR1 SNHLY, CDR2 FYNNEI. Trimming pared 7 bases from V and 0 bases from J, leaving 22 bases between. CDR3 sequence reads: CASTVGGQGSSSYNEQFF. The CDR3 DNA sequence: TGTGCCAGCACCGTAGGGGGGCAGGGATCGAGCTCCTACAATGAGCAGTTCTTC.

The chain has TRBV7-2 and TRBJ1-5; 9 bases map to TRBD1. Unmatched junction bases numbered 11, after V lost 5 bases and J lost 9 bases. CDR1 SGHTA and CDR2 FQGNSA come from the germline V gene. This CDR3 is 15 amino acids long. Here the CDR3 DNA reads TGTGCCAGCAGCATCGGACAGGGGCCTGGATGGCCCCAGCATTTT. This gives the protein CASSIGQGPGWPQHF. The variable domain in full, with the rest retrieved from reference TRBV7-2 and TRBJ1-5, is GAGVSQSPSNKVTEKGKDVELRCDPISGHTALYWYRQSLGQGLEFLIYFQGNSAPDKSGLPSDRFSAERTGGSVSTLTIQRTQQEDSAVYLCASSIGQGPGWPQHFGDGTRLSIL.

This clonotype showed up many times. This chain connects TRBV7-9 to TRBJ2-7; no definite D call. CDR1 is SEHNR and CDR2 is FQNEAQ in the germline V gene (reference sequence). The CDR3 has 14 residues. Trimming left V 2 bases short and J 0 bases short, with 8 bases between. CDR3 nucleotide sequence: TGTGCCAGCAGCTTAAATGCAGACTCCTACGAGCAGTACTTC. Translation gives CASSLNADSYEQYF.

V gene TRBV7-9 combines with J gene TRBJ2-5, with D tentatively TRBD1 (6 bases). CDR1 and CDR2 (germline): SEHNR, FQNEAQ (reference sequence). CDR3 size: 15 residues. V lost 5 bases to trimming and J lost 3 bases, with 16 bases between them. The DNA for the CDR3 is TGTGCCAGCAGCATAAGGGGGACCCCTGAAGAGACCCAGTACTTC. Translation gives CASSIRGTPEETQYF. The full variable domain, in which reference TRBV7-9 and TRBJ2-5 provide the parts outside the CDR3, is DTGVSQNPRHKITKRGQNVTFRCDPISEHNRLYWYRQTLGQGPEFLTYFQNEAQLEKSRLLSDRFSAERPKGSFSTLEIQRTEQGDSAMYLCASSIRGTPEETQYFGPGTRLLVL.

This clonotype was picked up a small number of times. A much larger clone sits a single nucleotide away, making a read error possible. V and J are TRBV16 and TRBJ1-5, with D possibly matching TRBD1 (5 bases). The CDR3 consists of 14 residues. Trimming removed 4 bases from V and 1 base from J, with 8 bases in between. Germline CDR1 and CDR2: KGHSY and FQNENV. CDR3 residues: CASSLNRSNQPQHF. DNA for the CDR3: TGTGCCAGCAGCCTAAACAGGAGCAATCAGCCCCAGCATTTT.

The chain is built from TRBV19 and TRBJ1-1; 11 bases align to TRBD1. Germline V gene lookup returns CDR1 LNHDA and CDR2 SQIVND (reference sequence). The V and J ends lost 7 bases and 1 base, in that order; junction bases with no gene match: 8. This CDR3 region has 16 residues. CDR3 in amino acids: CASTQRTGGRNTEAFF. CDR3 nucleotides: TGTGCCAGTACCCAAAGGACAGGGGGCCGGAACACTGAAGCTTTCTTT.

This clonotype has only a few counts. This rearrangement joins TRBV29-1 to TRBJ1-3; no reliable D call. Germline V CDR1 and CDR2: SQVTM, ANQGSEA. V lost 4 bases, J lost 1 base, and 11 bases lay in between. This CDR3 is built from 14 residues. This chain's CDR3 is CSVAASQSGNTIYF. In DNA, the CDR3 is TGCAGCGTTGCCGCCAGCCAGTCTGGAAACACCATATATTTT.

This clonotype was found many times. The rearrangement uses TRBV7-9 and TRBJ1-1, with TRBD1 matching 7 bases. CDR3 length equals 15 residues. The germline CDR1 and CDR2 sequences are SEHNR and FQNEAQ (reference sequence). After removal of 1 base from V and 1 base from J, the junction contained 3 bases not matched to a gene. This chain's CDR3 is CASSLEPGGNTEAFF. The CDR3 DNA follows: TGTGCCAGCAGCTTAGAGCCAGGGGGGAACACTGAAGCTTTCTTT.